This entry lists 8 T cell receptor beta chains sequenced from one sample in a study of OX40 agonist ivuxolimab in advanced cancers. Sequencing was performed with immunoSEQ multiplex PCR; in TCRdb, only in-frame clones are kept and a portion is missing. The repertoire holds more than 45,000 clones, over 80% seen once, with about 4.1% in the top ten. Source: CD4+ or CD8+ T cells sorted from blood, taken in a trial of the OX40 agonist ivuxolimab. All receptors come from an adult with an advanced solid tumor such as melanoma, head and neck, liver or kidney cancer.

The chain is built from TRBV6-6 and TRBJ2-5; D gene uncertain. The germline V gene has CDR1 MNHNY and CDR2 SVGAGI (reference sequence). V was cut by 2 bases and J by 0 bases, with 7 bases left in between. The CDR3 is 14 residues long. In DNA form, the CDR3 reads TGTGCCAGCAGTTACCGCAGCTACCAAGAGACCCAGTACTTC. This translates into CASSYRSYQETQYF.

Concerning this clone itself: Distinct nucleotide sequences in the sample also encode this CDR3. The chain couples TRBV4-3 to TRBJ2-7, with TRBD1 matching over 7 bases. The CDR3 is 14 residues long. CDR1 is LGHNA and CDR2 is YSLEER in the germline V gene. J lost 3 bases, V lost 1 base, and 3 bases had no gene match. The CDR3 region has the DNA TGCGCCAGCAGCCAAGGACAGGGTAGCTACGAGCAGTACTTC. Its protein is CASSQGQGSYEQYF.

This clone was seen more than once but under ten times. The rearrangement uses TRBV6-5 and TRBJ2-1; the D is unclear. The CDR3 extends over 14 amino acids. CDR1 and CDR2 from the germline V gene are MNHEY and SVGAGI. V was cut by 0 bases and J by 13 bases, with 16 bases left in between. CDR3 region: CASSYSSLEPSQFF. CDR3 bases: TGTGCCAGCAGTTACTCGAGCCTAGAGCCCAGCCAGTTCTTC.

J is TRBJ2-1 and V is TRBV6-5; weak D call: TRBD2 (5 bases). In germline, CDR1 is MNHEY, CDR2 SVGAGI. There are 13 residues in the CDR3. The V end lost 4 bases, the J end lost 3 bases, and 7 bases lay between the germline ends. CDR3 amino acids: CASSSGVYNEQFF. The CDR3 DNA reads TGTGCCAGCAGTTCCGGGGTCTACAATGAGCAGTTCTTC.

This chain links TRBV6-5 with TRBJ1-5; D unclear. Trimming took off 8 bases at V and 5 bases at J, with 13 bases between the two ends. The CDR3 spans 13 residues. CDR1 is MNHEY, CDR2 SVGAGI, per germline. CDR3 residues: CASGPKGHQPQHF. The DNA of the CDR3 is TGTGCCAGCGGCCCAAAGGGCCATCAGCCCCAGCATTTT.

This clone was picked up one time. This chain links TRBV19 with TRBJ2-7; weak D call: TRBD2 (6 bases). Germline V gene sequence: CDR1 LNHDA, CDR2 SQIVND (reference sequence). This CDR3 comprises 15 residues. Trimming removed 5 bases at V and 0 bases at J, with 14 bases between. CDR3 bases: TGTGCCAGTAGTGCTTCGGAGGGAACCTCCTACGAGCAGTACTTC. Its protein is CASSASEGTSYEQYF.

The chain carries TRBV4-1 and TRBJ2-7; tentatively, D is TRBD1 or TRBD2 (5 bases each). Per germline, CDR1 MGHRA and CDR2 YSYEKL. V lost 0 bases to trimming and J lost 1 base, with 10 bases between them. The CDR3 totals 15 residues. The CDR3 DNA follows: TGCGCCAGCAGCCAAGAATCGGGGCTGTCCTACGAGCAGTACTTC. Encoded protein: CASSQESGLSYEQYF.

V is TRBV11-2 and J is TRBJ2-7; D is tentatively TRBD1 or TRBD2 (5 bases each). The CDR3 spans 12 residues. The ends were cut back, 3 bases at V and 6 bases at J, with 9 bases in the middle. Germline CDR1 and CDR2: SGHAT and FQNNGV. CDR3 loop: CASSFVGGEQYF. In DNA, the CDR3 is TGTGCCAGCAGCTTTGTTGGGGGCGAGCAGTACTTC.